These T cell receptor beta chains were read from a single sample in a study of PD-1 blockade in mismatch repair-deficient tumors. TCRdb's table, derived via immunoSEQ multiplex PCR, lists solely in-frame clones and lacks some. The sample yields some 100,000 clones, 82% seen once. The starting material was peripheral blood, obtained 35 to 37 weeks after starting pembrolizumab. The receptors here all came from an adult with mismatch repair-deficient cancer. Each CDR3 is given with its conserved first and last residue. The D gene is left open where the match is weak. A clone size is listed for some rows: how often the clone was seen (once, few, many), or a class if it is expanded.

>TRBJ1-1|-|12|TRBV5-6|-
TGTGCCAGCAGCTCGACCGGGTCTGAAGCTTTCTTT
CASSSTGSEAFF
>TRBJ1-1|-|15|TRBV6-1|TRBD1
TGTGCCAGCAGTGCAAGGACAGGGGTGAACACTGAAGCTTTCTTT
CASSARTGVNTEAFF
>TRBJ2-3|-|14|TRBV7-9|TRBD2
TGTGCCAGCAGCCAGGGACTAGCGGGTGATACGCAGTATTTT
CASSQGLAGDTQYF
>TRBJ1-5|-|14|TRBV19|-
TGTGCCAGTAAGTACCGGGATTACAATCAGCCCCAGCATTTT
CASKYRDYNQPQHF
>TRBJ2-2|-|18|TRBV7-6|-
TGTGCCAGCAGCTTAGGATGGGGCGGAGTTGCGAACACCGGGGAGCTGTTTTTT
CASSLGWGGVANTGELFF
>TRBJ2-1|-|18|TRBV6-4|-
TGTGCCAGCAGTTACTCGGCCCGGGTAGGGAGTAATATCGATGAGCAGTTCTTC
CASSYSARVGSNIDEQFF
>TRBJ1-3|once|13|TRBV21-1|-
TGTGCCAGCAGCCAAAGTAAAGGGAACACCATATATTTT
CASSQSKGNTIYF
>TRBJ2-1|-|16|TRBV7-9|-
TGTGCCAGCAGCGACCCAACTAGCATCTCCTACAATGAGCAGTTCTTC
CASSDPTSISYNEQFF
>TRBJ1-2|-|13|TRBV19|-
TGTGCCAGTAGTACTGGGACATTCTATGGCTACACCTTC
CASSTGTFYGYTF
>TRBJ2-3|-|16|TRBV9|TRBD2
TGTGCCAGCAGTCTTAATAGCGGGAGGGGCACAGATACGCAGTATTTT
CASSLNSGRGTDTQYF